The clone carrying this T cell receptor (beta chain) has ten or more counts. Its specificity is not known. The data stem from a study of T-cell reconstitution after alpha-beta-depleted transplantation in children. General study results and limits: Hyperexpanded clones declined; after one year, newly produced T cells mostly supplied diversity.

The TCRbeta library was prepared with unique molecular identifiers. TCRdb independently ran MiXCR on the PCR reads; one entry per CDR3 protein. The sample lists hundreds of thousands of distinct CDR3 sequences, about an eighth seen once, with 0.65% to 0.9% in the top ten. V lost 1 base to trimming and J lost 4 bases; unmatched junction nucleotides: 4. CDR1 SGHDT and CDR2 YYEEEE come from the germline V gene. The CDR3 runs to 15 residues. The source material was PBMCs, sampled before TCRalphabeta/CD19-depleted stem cell transplant. This TCR was sampled from a girl aged 2 to 9 with congenital amegakaryocytic thrombocytopenia, due to receive a stem cell transplant. This chain joins TRBV5-6 and TRBJ2-2, with 7 bases fitting TRBD2. The CDR3: CASSLWAGVTGELFF. The CDR3 nucleotides are TGTGCCAGCAGCTTGTGGGCGGGAGTCACCGGGGAGCTGTTTTTT.